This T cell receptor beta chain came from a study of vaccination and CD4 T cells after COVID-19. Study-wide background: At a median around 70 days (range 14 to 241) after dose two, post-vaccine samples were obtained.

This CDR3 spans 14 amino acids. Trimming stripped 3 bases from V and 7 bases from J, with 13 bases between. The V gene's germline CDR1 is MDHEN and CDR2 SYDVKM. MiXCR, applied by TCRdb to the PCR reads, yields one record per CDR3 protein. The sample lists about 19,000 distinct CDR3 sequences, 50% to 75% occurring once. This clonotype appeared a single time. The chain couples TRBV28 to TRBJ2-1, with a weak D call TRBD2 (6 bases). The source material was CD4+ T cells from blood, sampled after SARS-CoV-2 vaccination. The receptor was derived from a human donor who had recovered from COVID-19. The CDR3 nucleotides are TGTGCCAGCAGTTTCCCTCGGGCGGGGAATGAGCAGTTCTTC. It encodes CASSFPRAGNEQFF.